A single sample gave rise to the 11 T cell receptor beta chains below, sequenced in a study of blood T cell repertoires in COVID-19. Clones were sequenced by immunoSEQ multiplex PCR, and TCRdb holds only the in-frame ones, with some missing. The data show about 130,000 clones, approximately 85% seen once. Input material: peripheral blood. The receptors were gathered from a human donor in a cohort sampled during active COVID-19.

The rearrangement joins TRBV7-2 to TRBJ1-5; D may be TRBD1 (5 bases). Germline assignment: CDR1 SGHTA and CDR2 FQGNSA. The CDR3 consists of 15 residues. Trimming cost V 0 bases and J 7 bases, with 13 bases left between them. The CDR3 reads CASSLAAGGVQPQHF. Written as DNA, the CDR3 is TGTGCCAGCAGCTTAGCTGCGGGGGGGGTGCAGCCCCAGCATTTT.

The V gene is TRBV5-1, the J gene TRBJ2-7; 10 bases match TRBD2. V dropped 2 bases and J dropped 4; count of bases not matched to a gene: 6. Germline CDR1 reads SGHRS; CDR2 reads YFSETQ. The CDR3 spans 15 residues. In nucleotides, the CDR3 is TGCGCCAGCAGCTTAGACACTAGCGGGGTTTACGAGCAGTACTTC. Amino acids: CASSLDTSGVYEQYF.

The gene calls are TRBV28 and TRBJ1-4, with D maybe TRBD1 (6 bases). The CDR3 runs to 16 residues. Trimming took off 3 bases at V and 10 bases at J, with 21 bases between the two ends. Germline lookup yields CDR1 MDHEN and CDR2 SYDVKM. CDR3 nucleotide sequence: TGTGCCAGCAGTTTTCAGGGGTCCGGAAGGTCTGGAAAACTGTTTTTT. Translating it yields CASSFQGSGRSGKLFF.

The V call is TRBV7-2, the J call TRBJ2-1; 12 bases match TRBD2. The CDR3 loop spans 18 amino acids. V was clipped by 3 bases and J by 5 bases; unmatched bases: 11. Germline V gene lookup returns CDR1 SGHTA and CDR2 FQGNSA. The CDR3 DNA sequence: TGTGCCAGCAGCTTCTGGACTAGCGGGAAAACCAAGAACAATGAGCAGTTCTTC. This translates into CASSFWTSGKTKNNEQFF.

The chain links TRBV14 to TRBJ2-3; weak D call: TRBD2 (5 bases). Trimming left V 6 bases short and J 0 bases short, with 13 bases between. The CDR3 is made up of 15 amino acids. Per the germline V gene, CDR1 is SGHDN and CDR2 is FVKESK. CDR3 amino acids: CASRGQRSSTDTQYF. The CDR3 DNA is TGTGCCAGCAGAGGTCAGCGGAGCAGCACAGATACGCAGTATTTT.

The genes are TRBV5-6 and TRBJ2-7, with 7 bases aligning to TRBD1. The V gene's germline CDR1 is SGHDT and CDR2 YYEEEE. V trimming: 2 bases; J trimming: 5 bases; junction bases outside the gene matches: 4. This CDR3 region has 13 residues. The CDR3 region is CASSLQGLHEQYF. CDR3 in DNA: TGTGCCAGCAGCTTACAGGGGTTGCACGAGCAGTACTTC.

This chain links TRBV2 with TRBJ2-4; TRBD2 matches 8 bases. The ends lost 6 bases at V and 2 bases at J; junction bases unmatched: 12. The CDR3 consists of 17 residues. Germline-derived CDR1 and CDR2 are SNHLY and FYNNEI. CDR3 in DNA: TGTGCCAGCAGCGACTCCACGGGAGGGGGAACCAAAAACATTCAGTACTTC. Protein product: CASSDSTGGGTKNIQYF.

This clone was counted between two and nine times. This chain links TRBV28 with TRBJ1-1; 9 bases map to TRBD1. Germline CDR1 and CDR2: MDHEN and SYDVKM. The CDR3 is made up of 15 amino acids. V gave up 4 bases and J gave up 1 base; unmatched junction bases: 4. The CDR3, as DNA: TGTGCCAGCAGTTCCTACAGGGGGCGGAACACTGAAGCTTTCTTT. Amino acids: CASSSYRGRNTEAFF. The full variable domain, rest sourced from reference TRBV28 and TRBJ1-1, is DVKVTQSSRYLVKRTGEKVFLECVQDMDHENMFWYRQDPGLGLRLIYFSYDVKMKEKGDIPEGYSVSREKKERFSLILESASTNQTSMYLCASSSYRGRNTEAFFGQGTRLTVV.

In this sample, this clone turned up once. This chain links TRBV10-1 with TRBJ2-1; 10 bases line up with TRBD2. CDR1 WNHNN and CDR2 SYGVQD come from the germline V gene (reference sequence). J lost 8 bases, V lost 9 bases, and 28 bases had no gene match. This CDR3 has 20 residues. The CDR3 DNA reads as TGCGCCAGAAATTCTGGGCAGTTAAGCGTATCTAGCGGGAGCATGGATGAGCAGTTCTTC. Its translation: CARNSGQLSVSSGSMDEQFF.

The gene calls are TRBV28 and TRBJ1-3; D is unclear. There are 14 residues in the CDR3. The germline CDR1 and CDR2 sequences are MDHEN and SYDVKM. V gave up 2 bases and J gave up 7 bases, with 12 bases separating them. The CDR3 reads CASSLDSPRNTIYF. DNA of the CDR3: TGTGCCAGCAGTTTAGATTCCCCGCGGAACACCATATATTTT.

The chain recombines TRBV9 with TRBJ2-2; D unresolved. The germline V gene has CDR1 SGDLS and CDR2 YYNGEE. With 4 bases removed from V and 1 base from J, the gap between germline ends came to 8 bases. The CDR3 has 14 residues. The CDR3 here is CASSPAGNTGELFF. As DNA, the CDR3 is TGTGCCAGCAGCCCAGCAGGGAACACCGGGGAGCTGTTTTTT.